Each of the 32 T cell receptor beta chains below was sequenced from the same sample in a study of regulatory T cells in long-lasting Graves disease. Time point given: persistent/refractory GD, antithyroid drugs over 5 years with positive TRAb. The TCR library used RNA extracted from PBMCs. CDR3 regions were amplified by Arm-PCR using iRepertoire HTBI primers to build TCR beta libraries. In TCRdb, the multiplex PCR reads were re-called with MiXCR into one record per CDR3 protein. The sample has 360,000 or so distinct CDR3 sequences, roughly 25% seen once. The input for sequencing was peripheral blood mononuclear cells (PBMCs), taken when the disease was refractory, from a patient treated with antithyroid drugs. These receptors were collected from a woman in her forties with Graves disease.

Remarks on this clonotype: A much bigger clone sits one base away, suggesting this may be a read error. This chain joins TRBV12-3 or TRBV12-4 and TRBJ2-2; 7 bases agree with TRBD1. There are 16 residues in the CDR3. The CDR3 region has the DNA TGTGCCAGCAGTTCCCAATGGGACAGAAACACCGGGGAGCTGCTTTTT. Translating it yields CASSSQWDRNTGELLF.

This clonotype was found a few times. The CDR3 here is CASSLVGGATGELFF. The CDR3 nucleotides read TGCGCCAGCAGCTTGGTAGGGGGAGCCACCGGGGAGCTGTTTTTT. The J gene is TRBJ2-2, the V gene TRBV5-1, with D maybe TRBD1 (6 bases). V lost 0 bases and J lost 4, with 10 bases in between. Germline assignment: CDR1 SGHRS and CDR2 YFSETQ. CDR3 size: 15 residues.

This clonotype was seen many times. The chain is built from TRBV29-1 and TRBJ2-7; TRBD2 matches 8 bases. Trimming cost V 5 bases and J 2 bases; bases outside gene matches: 8. The V gene's germline CDR1 is SQVTM and CDR2 ANQGSEA. This CDR3 has 14 amino acids. CDR3 DNA: TGCAGCGTTTTACCGGGGGGGACTACCTACGAGCAGTACTTC. Translated: CSVLPGGTTYEQYF.

This chain joins TRBV10-2 and TRBJ2-2; D remains unclear. The germline V gene has CDR1 WSHSY and CDR2 SAAADI. The CDR3 is 10 amino acids. V gave up 7 bases and J gave up 8 bases, with 5 bases separating them. CDR3 residues: CASNSGELFF. In DNA, the CDR3 is TGCGCCAGCAACAGTGGGGAGCTGTTTTTT.

The table lists this clonotype with a few counts. The chain joins TRBV20-1 to TRBJ2-1; the D is unclear. With 0 bases removed from V and 5 bases from J, the gap between germline ends came to 8 bases. Germline loops: CDR1 DFQATT, CDR2 SNEGSKA (reference sequence). This CDR3 has 13 amino acids. This chain's CDR3 is CSARDRVHNEQFF. Here the CDR3 DNA reads TGCAGTGCTAGAGATCGGGTCCACAATGAGCAGTTCTTC.

This clonotype was seen at least ten times. A much larger clone is a single base away; this may be a read error. The chain is built from TRBV20-1 and TRBJ1-1; possibly TRBD1 for D (6 bases). The V and J ends lost 0 bases and 6 bases respectively, with 17 bases between them. CDR3 length: 15 residues. CDR1 is DFQATT, CDR2 SNEGSKA, per germline (reference sequence). The DNA of the CDR3 is TGCAGTGCTAGAGAGGGAACAGGGAGCTCGTCTGAAGCTTTCTTT. Its translation: CSAREGTGSSSEAFF.

This clonotype occurred many times. The chain carries TRBV10-1 and TRBJ1-5; possible D gene TRBD1, 5 bases. This CDR3 is 18 amino acids long. The germline CDR1 and CDR2 sequences are WNHNN and SYGVQD (reference sequence). Trimming took off 7 bases at V and 1 base at J, with 23 bases between the two ends. Written as DNA, the CDR3 is TGCGCCAGCACCTGGGGCCATGGAGTCGTTAAAAGCAATCAGCCCCAGCATTTT. Amino acid sequence: CASTWGHGVVKSNQPQHF.

There are many counts of this clonotype. The V gene is TRBV20-1, the J gene TRBJ1-6, with D perhaps matching TRBD1 (6 bases). Germline V gives CDR1 DFQATT, CDR2 SNEGSKA (reference sequence). The CDR3 sequence is 13 residues long. Trimming left V 4 bases short and J 5 bases short, with 9 bases between. In DNA, the CDR3 is TGCAGTGCTAAGGGGGGACATAATTCACCCCTCCACTTT. It encodes CSAKGGHNSPLHF.

V and J are TRBV7-9 and TRBJ2-2, with no clear D. The germline V and J ends were trimmed by 3 bases and 6 bases, with 11 bases remaining between them. The germline V gene has CDR1 SEHNR and CDR2 FQNEAQ (reference sequence). The CDR3 covers 14 residues. This chain's CDR3 is CASSLGTWAGELFF. The DNA of the CDR3 is TGTGCCAGCAGCTTGGGTACTTGGGCCGGGGAGCTGTTTTTT.

This clonotype came up many times. This sequence joins TRBV12-3 or TRBV12-4 and TRBJ1-1, with D possibly matching TRBD1 (6 bases). Trimming cost V 4 bases and J 5 bases, with 14 bases left between them. This CDR3 has 14 residues. The CDR3, as DNA: TGTGCCAGCAGTTCTGTGACAGGTCTGACTGAAGCTTTCTTT. Translated, it gives CASSSVTGLTEAFF.

This clonotype has at least ten counts. This chain connects TRBV10-1 to TRBJ1-1; D not certain. Per germline, CDR1 WNHNN and CDR2 SYGVQD (reference sequence). The length of the CDR3 is 14 residues. V lost 3 bases, J lost 4 bases, and 12 bases lay in between. The CDR3 DNA sequence: TGCGCCAGCAGTGAATCCCTCTGGGGCACTGAAGCTTTCTTT. Translated: CASSESLWGTEAFF.

The chain links TRBV11-2 to TRBJ2-2; D gene uncertain. CDR1 is SGHAT, CDR2 FQNNGV, per germline. Trimming stripped 3 bases from V and 8 bases from J, with 7 bases between. The CDR3 totals 12 residues. The CDR3 DNA follows: TGTGCCAGCAGCTTCGGCCGGGGGGAGCTGTTTTTT. Amino acid sequence: CASSFGRGELFF.

The DNA of the CDR3 is TGCGCCAGCAGCCGGACTAGTGATGAGACCCAGTACTTC. Translation gives CASSRTSDETQYF. This chain connects TRBV5-1 to TRBJ2-5, with TRBD2 identical over 7 bases. The CDR3 extends over 13 amino acids. The germline V gene encodes CDR1 SGHRS and CDR2 YFSETQ. V was pared by 4 bases and J by 5 bases, with 5 bases of the junction left unmatched.

This clonotype was observed a handful of times. The chain employs TRBV20-1 and TRBJ1-4, with a tentative D call TRBD1 (5 bases). This CDR3 spans 14 amino acids. In germline, CDR1 is DFQATT, CDR2 SNEGSKA (reference sequence). Trimming shortened V by 2 bases and J by 8 bases, and 15 bases separated the two germline ends. The CDR3 DNA follows: TGCAGTGCTAGAAAGGTGGGGACGGGGGAAAAACTGTTTTTT. Protein: CSARKVGTGEKLFF.

This clonotype was observed at least ten times. The genes are TRBV7-8 and TRBJ1-1; D possibly corresponds to TRBD1 (5 bases). V was trimmed by 2 bases and J by 0 bases, leaving 16 bases between them. CDR3 length: 17 residues. CDR1 and CDR2 (germline): SGHVS, FQNEAQ. CDR3: CASSLKGAWRMNTEAFF. The CDR3 bases are TGTGCCAGCAGCTTAAAAGGGGCATGGAGGATGAACACTGAAGCTTTCTTT.

The rearrangement links TRBV11-2 to TRBJ2-3; tentative D call: TRBD1 (6 bases). CDR1 is SGHAT, CDR2 FQNNGV, per germline. Trimming left V 2 bases short and J 2 bases short, with 17 bases between. The CDR3 runs to 17 residues. The CDR3 DNA reads TGTGCCAGCAGCTTAAGAGCCGACAGGTCGATCACAGATACGCAGTATTTT. Its protein product is CASSLRADRSITDTQYF.

The V call is TRBV7-2, the J call TRBJ1-3; D gene ambiguous. The V and J ends lost 4 bases and 0 bases respectively, with 7 bases between them. This CDR3 is built from 14 residues. The V gene's germline CDR1 is SGHTA and CDR2 FQGNSA. CDR3 in amino acids: CASSSDISGNTIYF. DNA of the CDR3: TGTGCCAGCAGCTCCGATATCTCTGGAAACACCATATATTTT.

This rearrangement joins TRBV4-2 to TRBJ2-4; TRBD1 aligns across 9 bases. The trim removed 1 base at V and 1 base at J, leaving 2 bases unmatched. Germline-derived CDR1 and CDR2 are LGHNA and YNFKEQ. There are 16 residues in the CDR3. The CDR3 nucleotides read TGTGCCAGCAGCCAAGGGACAGGGGAGGCCAAAAACATTCAGTACTTC. Translating it yields CASSQGTGEAKNIQYF.

At least ten counts were recorded for this clonotype. This chain links TRBV7-8 with TRBJ1-2; 10 bases agree with TRBD1. The CDR3 consists of 15 residues. Germline V CDR1 and CDR2: SGHVS, FQNEAQ. Unmatched junction bases numbered 2, after V lost 2 bases and J lost 2 bases. CDR3 sequence reads: CASSLTTGGNYGYTF. The CDR3 region has the DNA TGTGCCAGCAGCTTAACGACAGGGGGCAACTATGGCTACACCTTC. The complete variable domain, with remaining parts taken from reference TRBV7-8 and TRBJ1-2, reads GAGVSQSPRYKVAKRGQDVALRCDPISGHVSLFWYQQALGQGPEFLTYFQNEAQLDKSGLPSDRFFAERPEGSVSTLKIQRTQQEDSAVYLCASSLTTGGNYGYTFGSGTRLTVV.

The sample holds many counts of this clonotype. J is TRBJ1-1 and V is TRBV6-1, with D possibly being TRBD1 (5 bases). Germline V gene sequence: CDR1 MNHNS, CDR2 SASEGT. Trimming stripped 6 bases from V and 1 base from J, with 18 bases between. The CDR3 contains 16 residues. The CDR3 region has the DNA TGTGCCAGCAGCCACCTGACCGGGACGGCGAACACTGAAGCTTTCTTT. Its translation: CASSHLTGTANTEAFF.

This clonotype showed up many times. The chain couples TRBV10-3 to TRBJ1-1, with a tentative D call TRBD1 (6 bases). The CDR3 has 15 residues. The germline gives CDR1 ENHRY, CDR2 SYGVKD. Trimming took 6 bases from V and 3 from J, leaving 17 bases between them. In DNA form, the CDR3 reads TGTGCCATCAGGGGGGACTCTAAGGGGGACACTGAAGCTTTCTTT. Residues: CAIRGDSKGDTEAFF.

This clonotype was counted only a few times. The chain combines TRBV20-1 with TRBJ1-1; D not certain. Between the trimmed V and J ends, which lost 0 bases and 11 bases, there was a span of 13 bases. CDR3 length: 12 amino acids. Germline values: CDR1 DFQATT, CDR2 SNEGSKA (reference sequence). This CDR3 is CSAREGYLEAFF. In DNA, the CDR3 is TGCAGTGCTAGAGAGGGCTACTTAGAGGCTTTCTTT.

In this sample, this clonotype turned up many times. The V gene is TRBV29-1, the J gene TRBJ2-7, with a possible D match to TRBD1 (6 bases). CDR3 length: 13 residues. V was cut by 6 bases and J by 0 bases, with 12 bases left in between. Germline-derived CDR1 and CDR2 are SQVTM and ANQGSEA. For the CDR3, the DNA is TGCAGCGTGGACAGCCCTAGCTCCTACGAGCAGTACTTC. It encodes CSVDSPSSYEQYF.

This clonotype was picked up a small number of times. The chain recombines TRBV28 with TRBJ1-2, with D uncertain. This CDR3 region has 13 residues. Deletions cut 8 bases from V and 0 bases from J, with 10 bases between. Germline V lookup: CDR1 MDHEN, CDR2 SYDVKM. For the CDR3, the DNA is TGTGCCAGCCGGGCAAACACTAACTATGGCTACACCTTC. The encoded protein is CASRANTNYGYTF.

This clonotype was recorded many times. The gene calls are TRBV10-3 and TRBJ2-7; 7 bases match TRBD2. The CDR3 is 15 residues long. Germline CDR1 reads ENHRY; CDR2 reads SYGVKD. J gave up 2 bases and V 10 bases, and 14 bases lay outside the gene matches. The CDR3 is CATRGGGSEAYEQYF. CDR3 bases: TGTGCCACAAGAGGTGGCGGGAGCGAGGCCTACGAGCAGTACTTC.

At least ten counts were recorded for this clonotype. The V gene is TRBV28, the J gene TRBJ1-3; D uncertain. The V and J ends lost 3 bases and 4 bases respectively, with 13 bases between them. The CDR3 contains 15 residues. Germline V gene lookup returns CDR1 MDHEN and CDR2 SYDVKM. The CDR3 DNA follows: TGTGCCAGCAGTTTTGAGCGATTGGGGGGAAACACCATATATTTT. Translating it yields CASSFERLGGNTIYF.

In its sample, this clonotype was seen a few times. At one boundary the junction diverges from the germline segment, which might be a read error. The gene calls are TRBV7-7 and TRBJ2-7; unclear D gene. The CDR3 is made up of 16 amino acids. The germline V gene encodes CDR1 SSHAT and CDR2 FNYEAQ (reference sequence). CDR3 in amino acids: CASSPAGVAKTYEQYF. DNA of the CDR3: TGTGCTAGCAGTCCCGCTGGGGTAGCAAAAACCTACGAGCAATACTTC.

This clonotype was recorded a few times. V gene TRBV25-1 combines with J gene TRBJ1-3, with D uncertain. Trimming left V 6 bases short and J 1 base short, with 25 bases between. Germline CDR1 is MGHDK and CDR2 is SYGVNS. The CDR3 is 19 residues long. This CDR3 reads CASSAPPGSRSRSGNTIYF. The CDR3 DNA reads TGTGCCAGCAGCGCCCCCCCGGGTTCCCGATCTCGATCTGGAAACACCATATATTTT.

The genes are TRBV7-9 and TRBJ1-1, with 10 nucleotides matching TRBD1. Germline V gene sequence: CDR1 SEHNR, CDR2 FQNEAQ (reference sequence). Losses at the gene ends were 3 bases for V and 6 bases for J; bases not matched to a gene: 1. This CDR3 has 13 residues. The CDR3 region is CASSFGTGAEAFF. DNA for the CDR3: TGTGCCAGCAGCTTCGGGACAGGGGCTGAAGCTTTCTTT.

This clonotype was detected many times. This CDR3 reads CASSPPISNEKLFF. The CDR3 coding sequence is TGTGCCAGCAGTCCTCCGATTTCGAATGAAAAACTGTTTTTT. V usage is TRBV7-9 and J usage is TRBJ1-4; D remains ambiguous. V lost 6 bases and J lost 5, with 13 bases in between. The CDR3 loop spans 14 amino acids. Looked up from germline, CDR1 is SEHNR and CDR2 is FQNEAQ (reference sequence). Complete variable domain (other parts from reference TRBV7-9 and TRBJ1-4): DTGVSQNPRHKITKRGQNVTFRCDPISEHNRLYWYRQTLGQGPEFLTYFQNEAQLEKSRLLSDRFSAERPKGSFSTLEIQRTEQGDSAMYLCASSPPISNEKLFFGSGTQLSVL.

This clonotype was found many times. The chain has TRBV6-2 or TRBV6-3 and TRBJ2-5, with 9 nucleotides matching TRBD1. CDR3 length: 17 residues. With V trimmed by 0 bases and J by 5 bases, 10 bases remained unmatched. CDR1 MNHEY and CDR2 SVGEGT come from the germline V gene. The CDR3 region has the DNA TGTGCCAGCAGTTACTCGGGTACCGGGACAGGGCTGGAGACCCAGTACTTC. This codes for CASSYSGTGTGLETQYF.

This clonotype has a handful of counts. This chain links TRBV5-1 with TRBJ1-6; possible D gene TRBD1, 5 bases. V shed 5 bases and J shed 1 base, with 10 bases lying between them. This CDR3 spans 15 amino acids. Germline values: CDR1 SGHRS, CDR2 YFSETQ. CDR3 coding DNA: TGCGCCAGCAGTGATGGGGGTTCCTATAATTCACCCCTCCACTTT. The encoded protein is CASSDGGSYNSPLHF.